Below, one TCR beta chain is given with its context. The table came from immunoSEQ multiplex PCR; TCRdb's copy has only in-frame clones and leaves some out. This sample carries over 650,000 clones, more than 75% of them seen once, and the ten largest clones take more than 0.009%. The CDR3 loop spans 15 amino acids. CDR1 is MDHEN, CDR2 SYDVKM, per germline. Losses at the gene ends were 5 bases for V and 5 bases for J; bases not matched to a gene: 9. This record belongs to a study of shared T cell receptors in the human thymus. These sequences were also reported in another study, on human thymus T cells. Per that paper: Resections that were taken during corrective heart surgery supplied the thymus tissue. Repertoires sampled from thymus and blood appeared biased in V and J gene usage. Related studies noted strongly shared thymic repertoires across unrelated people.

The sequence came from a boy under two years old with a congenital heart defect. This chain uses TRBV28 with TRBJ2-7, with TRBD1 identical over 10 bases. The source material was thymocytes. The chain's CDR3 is CASSTPGQGRNEQYF. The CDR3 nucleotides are TGTGCCAGCAGTACACCGGGACAGGGGCGGAACGAGCAGTACTTC.